These T cell receptor beta chains were read from a single sample in a study of blood T cell repertoires in COVID-19. Assay: immunoSEQ multiplex PCR; the TCRdb copy retains only in-frame clones and omits some. This table has approximately 350,000 clones, over 80% appearing once. What was sequenced was PBMCs or T cells enriched from blood (not recorded which). These receptors originate from a woman aged 50 to 60 who had recovered from COVID-19. The CDR3 runs from the conserved cysteine through the conserved F or W. Each record gives: clone size, V gene, J gene, D gene, CDR3 protein, CDR3 DNA. The D gene is left open where the match is weak. The size entry is marked missing in some rows and otherwise reads once, few, many or a size class.

clone_size: -; v_call: TRBV10-3; j_call: TRBJ2-7; d_call: -; cdr3_aa: CAISDRVTEQYF; cdr3_nt: TGTGCCATCAGTGATCGGGTAACCGAGCAGTACTTC
clone_size: -; v_call: TRBV9; j_call: TRBJ1-1; d_call: TRBD1; cdr3_aa: CASSATGGGSEAFF; cdr3_nt: TGTGCCAGCAGCGCCACAGGGGGCGGATCTGAAGCTTTCTTT
clone_size: -; v_call: TRBV14; j_call: TRBJ1-1; d_call: TRBD1; cdr3_aa: CASSQDLGTGGSAEAFF; cdr3_nt: TGTGCCAGCAGCCAAGATTTGGGGACAGGGGGATCTGCGGAAGCTTTCTTT
clone_size: -; v_call: TRBV6-1; j_call: TRBJ2-5; d_call: -; cdr3_aa: CASSEWAQGGQETQYF; cdr3_nt: TGTGCCAGCAGTGAATGGGCACAGGGAGGGCAAGAGACCCAGTACTTC
clone_size: -; v_call: TRBV4-1; j_call: TRBJ1-2; d_call: TRBD1; cdr3_aa: CASSQESRDRAYTF; cdr3_nt: TGCGCCAGCAGCCAAGAAAGCCGGGACAGGGCCTACACCTTC
clone_size: -; v_call: TRBV6-2/TRBV6-3; j_call: TRBJ1-5; d_call: -; cdr3_aa: CASSYRVLDQPQHF; cdr3_nt: TGTGCCAGCAGTTACCGGGTTTTGGATCAGCCCCAGCATTTT
clone_size: -; v_call: TRBV7-8; j_call: TRBJ2-5; d_call: -; cdr3_aa: CASSPRALRGLGGETQYF; cdr3_nt: TGTGCCAGCAGCCCCAGGGCTTTACGGGGGTTGGGGGGAGAGACCCAGTACTTC
clone_size: -; v_call: TRBV5-1; j_call: TRBJ2-3; d_call: -; cdr3_aa: CASSLEGATDTQYF; cdr3_nt: TGCGCCAGCAGCTTGGAAGGGGCCACAGATACGCAGTATTTT
clone_size: -; v_call: TRBV7-9; j_call: TRBJ1-1; d_call: -; cdr3_aa: CASSLVVRESEAFF; cdr3_nt: TGTGCCAGCAGCTTAGTGGTTCGAGAATCTGAAGCTTTCTTT
clone_size: -; v_call: TRBV7-8; j_call: TRBJ2-2; d_call: -; cdr3_aa: CASSSEAGTNTGELFF; cdr3_nt: TGTGCCAGCAGCTCAGAAGCCGGGACGAACACCGGGGAGCTGTTTTTT
clone_size: -; v_call: TRBV7-2; j_call: TRBJ2-1; d_call: TRBD2; cdr3_aa: CASSLVSLAGGYNEQFF; cdr3_nt: TGTGCCAGCAGCTTGGTCTCCCTAGCGGGGGGGTATAATGAGCAGTTCTTC
clone_size: -; v_call: TRBV18; j_call: TRBJ1-3; d_call: -; cdr3_aa: CASSPAGTFGNTIYF; cdr3_nt: TGTGCCAGCTCCCCCGCCGGGACATTCGGAAACACCATATATTTT
clone_size: -; v_call: TRBV19; j_call: TRBJ1-5; d_call: TRBD1; cdr3_aa: CASSIAGTGRNGQPQHF; cdr3_nt: TGTGCCAGTAGTATAGCCGGGACAGGGCGTAACGGGCAGCCCCAGCATTTT
clone_size: -; v_call: TRBV7-9; j_call: TRBJ2-7; d_call: TRBD1; cdr3_aa: CASSFKGDSYEQYF; cdr3_nt: TGTGCCAGCAGCTTTAAGGGGGACAGCTACGAGCAGTACTTC
clone_size: -; v_call: TRBV7-2; j_call: TRBJ2-4; d_call: -; cdr3_aa: CASSRRVGAKNIQYF; cdr3_nt: TGTGCCAGCAGCCGGAGAGTGGGAGCCAAAAACATTCAGTACTTC
clone_size: once; v_call: TRBV15; j_call: TRBJ2-5; d_call: TRBD1; cdr3_aa: CATSRTPGTEQETQYF; cdr3_nt: TGTGCCACCAGCAGGACTCCTGGGACAGAACAAGAGACCCAGTACTTC